The T cell receptor beta chain described here comes from a study of blood T cell repertoires in COVID-19. Study-level information: Italy, Spain and the United States were the sources of the convalescent and acute COVID-19 samples.

In the original workflow: For nucleated cells, counts were estimated from reference gene primer amplification. Measured with immunoSEQ multiplex PCR; TCRdb has only the in-frame clones, and not every one. The DNA gave D and trimming, while V, J and clone size come from that table. The sample records hundreds of thousands of clones, almost 85% being singletons. The V and J ends lost 3 bases and 0 bases respectively, with 14 bases between them. The CDR3 sequence is 16 residues long. In germline, CDR1 is SNHLY, CDR2 FYNNEI. Living in about two dozen US areas, the participants were between about 18 and 100 years of age.

The V gene is TRBV2, the J gene TRBJ1-1; D ambiguous. Sample: PBMCs or T cells enriched from blood (not recorded which). This TCR was recovered from a woman aged 45-60 years with acute COVID-19. The CDR3 region is CASSDRAGPVNTEAFF. The CDR3 nucleotides read TGTGCCAGCAGTGACCGCGCAGGTCCCGTGAACACTGAAGCTTTCTTT.